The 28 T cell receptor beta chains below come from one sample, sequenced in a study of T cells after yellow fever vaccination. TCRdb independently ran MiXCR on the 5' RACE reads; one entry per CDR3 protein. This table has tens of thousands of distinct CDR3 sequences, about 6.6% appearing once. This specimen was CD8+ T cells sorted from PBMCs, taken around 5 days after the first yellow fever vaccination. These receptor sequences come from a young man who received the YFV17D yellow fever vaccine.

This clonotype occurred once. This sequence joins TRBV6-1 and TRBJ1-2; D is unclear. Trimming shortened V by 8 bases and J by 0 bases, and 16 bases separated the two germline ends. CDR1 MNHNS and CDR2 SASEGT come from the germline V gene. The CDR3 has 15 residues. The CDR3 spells CASLKHWGANYGYTF. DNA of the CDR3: TGTGCCAGCCTAAAGCATTGGGGAGCTAACTATGGCTACACCTTC.

In DNA, the CDR3 is TGTGCCAGCAGCTTACCGAATCTGGGCAGGGGGACCGAGCAGTACTTC. This gives the protein CASSLPNLGRGTEQYF. The chain carries TRBV7-9 and TRBJ2-7; 7 bases agree with TRBD1. J gave up 6 bases and V 2 bases, and 13 bases lay outside the gene matches. Germline V lookup: CDR1 SEHNR, CDR2 FQNEAQ (reference sequence). The CDR3 has 16 residues.

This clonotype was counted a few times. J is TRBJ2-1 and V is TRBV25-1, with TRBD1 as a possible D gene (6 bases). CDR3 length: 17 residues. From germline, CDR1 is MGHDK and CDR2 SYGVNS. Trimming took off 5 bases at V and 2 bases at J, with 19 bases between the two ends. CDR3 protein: CASSFPLVWGPYNEQFF. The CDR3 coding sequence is TGTGCCAGCAGTTTTCCCCTGGTCTGGGGGCCCTACAATGAGCAGTTCTTC. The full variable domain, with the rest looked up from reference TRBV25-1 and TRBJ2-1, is EADIYQTPRYLVIGTGKKITLECSQTMGHDKMYWYQQDPGMELHLIHYSYGVNSTEKGDLSSESTVSRIRTEHFPLTLESARPSHTSQYLCASSFPLVWGPYNEQFFGPGTRLTVL.

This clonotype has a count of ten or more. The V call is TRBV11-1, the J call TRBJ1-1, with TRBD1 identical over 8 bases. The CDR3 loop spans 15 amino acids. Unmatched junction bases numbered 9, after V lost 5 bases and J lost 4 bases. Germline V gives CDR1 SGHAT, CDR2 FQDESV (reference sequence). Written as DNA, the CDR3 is TGTGCCAGCAGCGGGAATCCAGGGGGCTTCACTGAAGCTTTCTTT. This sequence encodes CASSGNPGGFTEAFF.

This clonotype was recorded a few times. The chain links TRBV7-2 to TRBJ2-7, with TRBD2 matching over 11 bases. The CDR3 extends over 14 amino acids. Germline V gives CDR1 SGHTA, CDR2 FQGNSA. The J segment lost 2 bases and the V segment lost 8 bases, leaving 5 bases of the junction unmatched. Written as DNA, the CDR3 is TGTGCCAGCGGAATAGCGGGGGGGCCCTACGAGCAGTACTTC. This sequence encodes CASGIAGGPYEQYF. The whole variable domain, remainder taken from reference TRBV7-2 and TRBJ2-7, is GAGVSQSPSNKVTEKGKDVELRCDPISGHTALYWYRQSLGQGLEFLIYFQGNSAPDKSGLPSDRFSAERTGGSVSTLTIQRTQQEDSAVYLCASGIAGGPYEQYFGPGTRLTVT.

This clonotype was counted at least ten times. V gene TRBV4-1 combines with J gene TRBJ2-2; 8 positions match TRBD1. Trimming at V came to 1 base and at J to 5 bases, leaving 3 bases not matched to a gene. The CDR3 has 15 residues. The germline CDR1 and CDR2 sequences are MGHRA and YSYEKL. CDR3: CASSQVTGGTGELFF. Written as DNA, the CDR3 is TGCGCCAGCAGCCAAGTCACAGGGGGAACCGGGGAGCTGTTTTTT.

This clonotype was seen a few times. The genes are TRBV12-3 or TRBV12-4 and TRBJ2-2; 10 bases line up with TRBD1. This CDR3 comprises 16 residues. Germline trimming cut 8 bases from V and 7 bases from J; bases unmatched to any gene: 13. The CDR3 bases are TGTGCCAGCGAGGAGCGGGACAGGGGAGCGGTCGGGGAGCTGTTTTTT. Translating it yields CASEERDRGAVGELFF.

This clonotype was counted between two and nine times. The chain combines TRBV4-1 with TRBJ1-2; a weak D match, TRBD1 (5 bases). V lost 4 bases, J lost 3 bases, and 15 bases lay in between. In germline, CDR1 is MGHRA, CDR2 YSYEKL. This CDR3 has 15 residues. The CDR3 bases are TGCGCCAGCAGCCTAATAGACAGTGATGACTATGGCTACACCTTC. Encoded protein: CASSLIDSDDYGYTF.

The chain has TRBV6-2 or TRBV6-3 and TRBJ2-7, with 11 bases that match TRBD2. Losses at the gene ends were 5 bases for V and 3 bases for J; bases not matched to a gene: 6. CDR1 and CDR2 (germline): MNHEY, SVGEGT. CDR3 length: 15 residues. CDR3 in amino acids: CASSHRTSGYYEQYF. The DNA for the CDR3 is TGTGCCAGCAGTCACCGGACTAGCGGGTACTACGAGCAGTACTTC.

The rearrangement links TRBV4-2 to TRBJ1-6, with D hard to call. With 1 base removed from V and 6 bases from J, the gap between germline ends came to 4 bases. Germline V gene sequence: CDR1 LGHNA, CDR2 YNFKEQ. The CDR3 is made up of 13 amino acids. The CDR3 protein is CASSQVVNSPLHF. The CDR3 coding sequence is TGTGCCAGCAGCCAAGTTGTTAATTCACCCCTCCACTTT.

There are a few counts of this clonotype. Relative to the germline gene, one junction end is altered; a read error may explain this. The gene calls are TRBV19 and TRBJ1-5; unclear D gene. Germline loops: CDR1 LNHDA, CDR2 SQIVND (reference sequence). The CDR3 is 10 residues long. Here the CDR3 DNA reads TGTGCCAGTAGTATGGGTGGGAAGGTTTTT. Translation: CASSMGGKVF.

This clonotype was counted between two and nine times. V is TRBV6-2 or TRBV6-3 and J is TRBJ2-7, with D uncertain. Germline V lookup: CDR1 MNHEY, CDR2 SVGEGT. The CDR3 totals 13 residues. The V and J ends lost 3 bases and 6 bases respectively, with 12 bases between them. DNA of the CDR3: TGTGCCAGCAGTTATGCCCTGCCCGGCGAGCAGTACGTC. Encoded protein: CASSYALPGEQYV.

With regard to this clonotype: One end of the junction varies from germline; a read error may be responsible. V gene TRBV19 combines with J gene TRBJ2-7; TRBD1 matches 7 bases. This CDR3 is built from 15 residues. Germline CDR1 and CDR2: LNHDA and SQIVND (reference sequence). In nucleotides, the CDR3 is TGTGCCAGTAGTTACAGGGGCGCGGGCTACTACGAGCTGTACTTC. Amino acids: CASSYRGAGYYELYF. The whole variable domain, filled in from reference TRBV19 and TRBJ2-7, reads DGGITQSPKYLFRKEGQNVTLSCEQNLNHDAMYWYRQDPGQGLRLIYYSQIVNDFQKGDIAEGYSVSREKKESFPLTVTSAQKNPTAFYLCASSYRGAGYYELYFGPGTRLTVT.

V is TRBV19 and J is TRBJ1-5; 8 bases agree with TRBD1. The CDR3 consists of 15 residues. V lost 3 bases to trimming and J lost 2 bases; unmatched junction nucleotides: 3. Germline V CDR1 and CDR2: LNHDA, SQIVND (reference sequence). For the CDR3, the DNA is TGTGCCAGTAGTATCAGGGGGCGCGGCAATCAGCCCCAGCATTTT. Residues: CASSIRGRGNQPQHF.

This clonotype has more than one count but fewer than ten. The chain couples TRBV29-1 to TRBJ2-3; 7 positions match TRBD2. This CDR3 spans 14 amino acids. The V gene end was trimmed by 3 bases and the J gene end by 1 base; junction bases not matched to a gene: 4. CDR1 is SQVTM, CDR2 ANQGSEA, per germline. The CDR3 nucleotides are TGCAGCGTTGACGGACTAGTCGGCACAGATACGCAGTATTTT. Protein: CSVDGLVGTDTQYF.

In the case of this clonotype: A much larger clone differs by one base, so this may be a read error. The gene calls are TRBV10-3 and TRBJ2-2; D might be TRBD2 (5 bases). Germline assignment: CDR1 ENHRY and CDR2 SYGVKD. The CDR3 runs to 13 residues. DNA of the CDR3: TGTGCCATCAGCCCGGGGAACACCGGGGTGCTGTTTTTT. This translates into CAISPGNTGVLFF.

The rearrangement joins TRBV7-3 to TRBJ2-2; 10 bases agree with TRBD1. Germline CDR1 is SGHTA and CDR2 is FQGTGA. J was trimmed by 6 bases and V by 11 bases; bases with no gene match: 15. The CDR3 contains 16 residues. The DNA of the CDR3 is TGTGCCGGACATGCTACCCCGGGACAGGGGTCCGGGGAGCTGTTTTTT. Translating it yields CAGHATPGQGSGELFF.

The CDR3 reads CASSPRLGGEQYV. CDR3 DNA: TGCGCCAGCAGCCCCCGTTTGGGGGGCGAGCAGTACGTC. The rearrangement joins TRBV4-1 to TRBJ2-7; possibly TRBD2 for D (6 bases). Trimming stripped 4 bases from V and 6 bases from J, with 13 bases between. The V gene's germline CDR1 is MGHRA and CDR2 YSYEKL. The CDR3 is made up of 13 amino acids.

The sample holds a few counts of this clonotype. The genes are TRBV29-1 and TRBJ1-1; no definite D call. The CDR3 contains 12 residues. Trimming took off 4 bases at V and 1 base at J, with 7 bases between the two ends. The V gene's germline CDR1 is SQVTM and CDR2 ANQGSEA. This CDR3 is CSVVPGNTEAFF. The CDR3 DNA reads TGCAGCGTTGTTCCAGGGAACACTGAAGCTTTCTTT.

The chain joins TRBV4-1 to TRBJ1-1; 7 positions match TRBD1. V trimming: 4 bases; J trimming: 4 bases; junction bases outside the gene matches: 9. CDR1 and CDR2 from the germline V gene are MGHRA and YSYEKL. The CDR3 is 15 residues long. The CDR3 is CASSLPGGHATEAFF. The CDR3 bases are TGCGCCAGCAGCCTCCCAGGGGGACATGCCACTGAAGCTTTCTTT.

Here the CDR3 DNA reads TGTGCCAGCAGCCATCACGAAGGGCCAACGTACGAGCAGTACTTC. The encoded protein is CASSHHEGPTYEQYF. This chain uses TRBV11-2 with TRBJ2-7; D gene unclear. The CDR3 is made up of 15 amino acids. V shed 5 bases and J shed 4 bases, with 18 bases lying between them. CDR1 is SGHAT, CDR2 FQNNGV, per germline.

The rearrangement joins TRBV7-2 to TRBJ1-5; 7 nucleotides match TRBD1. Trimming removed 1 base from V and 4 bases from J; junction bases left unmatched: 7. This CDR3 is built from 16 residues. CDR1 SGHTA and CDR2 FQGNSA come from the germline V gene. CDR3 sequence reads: CASSLETGPANQPQHF. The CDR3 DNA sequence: TGTGCCAGCAGCTTAGAGACAGGGCCGGCTAATCAGCCCCAGCATTTT.

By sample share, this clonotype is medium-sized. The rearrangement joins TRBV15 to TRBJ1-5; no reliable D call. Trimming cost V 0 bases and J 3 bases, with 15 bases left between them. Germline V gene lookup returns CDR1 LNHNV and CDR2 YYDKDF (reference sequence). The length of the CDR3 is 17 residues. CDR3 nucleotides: TGTGCCACCAGCAGAGAATGGGCCGTTCCGTTCAATCAGCCCCAGCATTTT. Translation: CATSREWAVPFNQPQHF.

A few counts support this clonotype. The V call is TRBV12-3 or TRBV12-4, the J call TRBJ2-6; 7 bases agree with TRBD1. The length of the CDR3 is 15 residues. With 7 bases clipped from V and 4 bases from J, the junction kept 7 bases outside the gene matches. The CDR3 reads CASKIEGQGANVLTF. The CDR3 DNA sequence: TGTGCCAGCAAAATTGAGGGACAGGGGGCCAACGTCCTGACTTTC.

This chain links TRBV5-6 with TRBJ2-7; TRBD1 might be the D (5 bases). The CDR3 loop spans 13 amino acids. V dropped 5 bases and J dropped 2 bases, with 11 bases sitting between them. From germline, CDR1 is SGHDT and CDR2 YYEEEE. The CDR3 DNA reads TGTGCCAGCAGTTCTCCGACAGCCTACGAGCAGTACGTC. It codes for CASSSPTAYEQYV.

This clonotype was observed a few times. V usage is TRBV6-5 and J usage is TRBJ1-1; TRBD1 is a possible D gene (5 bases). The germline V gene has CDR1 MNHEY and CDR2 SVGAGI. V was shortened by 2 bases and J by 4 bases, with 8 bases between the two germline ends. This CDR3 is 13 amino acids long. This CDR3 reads CASSYGGATEAFF. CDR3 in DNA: TGTGCCAGCAGTTACGGAGGGGCCACTGAAGCTTTCTTT.

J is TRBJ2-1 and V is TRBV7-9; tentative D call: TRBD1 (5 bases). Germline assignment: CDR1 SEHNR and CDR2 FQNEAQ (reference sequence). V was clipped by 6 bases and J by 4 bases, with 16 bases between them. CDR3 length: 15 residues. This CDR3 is CASRTTVKLYNEQFF. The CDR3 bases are TGTGCCAGCAGGACGACAGTTAAACTATACAATGAGCAGTTCTTC.

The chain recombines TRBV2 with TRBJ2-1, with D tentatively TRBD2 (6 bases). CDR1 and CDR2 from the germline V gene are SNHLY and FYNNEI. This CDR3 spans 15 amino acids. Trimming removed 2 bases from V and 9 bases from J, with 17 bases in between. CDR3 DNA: TGTGCCAGCAGTGAAAAGGGACTCCAACGCGGTGAGCAGTTCTTC. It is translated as CASSEKGLQRGEQFF.